Listed below are T cell receptor beta chains from one sample, sequenced in a study of T cell changes during pregnancy in multiple sclerosis. Data came from immunoSEQ multiplex PCR; TCRdb stores just in-frame clones and leaves some out. The sample has tens of thousands of clones, roughly 91% seen once. The starting material was CD4+ T cells from peripheral blood mononuclear cells, obtained in the third trimester of pregnancy. The source of these receptors is a female donor with multiple sclerosis, enrolled in a pregnancy study. CDR3s include the opening cysteine and the closing phenylalanine or tryptophan. The D gene is left open where the match is weak.

D gene	V gene	CDR3 protein
NA	TRBV28	CASSLSPGDEQFF
TRBD1	TRBV6-5	CASRDRDGYTF
TRBD2	TRBV11-2	CASSLRGLAGANEQFF
NA	TRBV7-8	CASSRDNEQFF
NA	TRBV2	CASSVTRDGPSGYGYTF
NA	TRBV16	CASSQRGANTGELFF
TRBD2	TRBV18	CASSPAGLAGGQEQFF
NA	TRBV5-1	CASSRGLMGETQYF
NA	TRBV6-5	CASSEQGGNQPQHF
NA	TRBV6-1	CASSDREGGYTF
NA	TRBV6-1	CASSRRENTEAFF
NA	TRBV6-5	CASSSTGRSGNTIYF
NA	TRBV15	CATSRALPGMTEAFF
NA	TRBV20-1	CSVQGLTEAFF
NA	TRBV5-8	CASSLDEQGVLLGGYTF
NA	TRBV15	CATSRDAGVNQPQHF
TRBD1	TRBV9	CASSVGVGQGTYGYTF
NA	TRBV5-1	CASQRGAPNTNEKLFF
TRBD2	TRBV6-1	CASSFSGGARETQYF
NA	TRBV6-5	CASSYLNEQFF
TRBD2	TRBV5-1	CASSRGLAGGSSYNEQFF
NA	TRBV27	CASSLLEGLGSGANVLTF
TRBD1	TRBV10-3	CAIRDRRSYEQYF
NA	TRBV10-3	CAISDSGGRYGEQYF
NA	TRBV7-3	CASSLGLRRGANVLTF
NA	TRBV19	CASSTQGPGNQPQHF
NA	TRBV12-2	CASRLDTEAFF
TRBD2	TRBV5-6	CASSLRGGPQEETQYF
TRBD1	TRBV5-5	CASSETGVEDTQYF
NA	TRBV11-2	CASSLGGGLDTQYF
TRBD2	TRBV5-1	CASSLNLAGAPGEQYF
NA	TRBV9	CASSVARVTGELFF
TRBD1	TRBV7-9	CASSTPGTGLREQYF
TRBD1	TRBV11-2	CASSSLEAGGLREQYF
NA	TRBV9	CASSVDRWNTGELFF
NA	TRBV21-1	CASSLKPGEDYGYTF
NA	TRBV5-4	CASSLQSSRTGIETQYF
NA	TRBV6-1	CASSDLSGNEQYF
TRBD2	TRBV7-6	CASSFGLAGGSVYEQYF
TRBD2	TRBV4-1	CASSRGGARTDTQYF
TRBD1	TRBV7-3	CASSLTGGYYNEQFF
NA	TRBV19	CASSRRDSSHEQYF
NA	TRBV9	CASSVDGVGYTF
NA	TRBV19	CASTLQRTANYGYTF
NA	TRBV19	CAAKALASPITDTQYF
NA	TRBV15	CATSRDPSGQETQYF
NA	TRBV21-1	CASSTTGRANYGYTF
TRBD2	TRBV2	CASSETSGGAGPSTVEQFF
NA	TRBV2	CASSDIFYPYEQYF
TRBD1	TRBV7-6	CASSLFIGGQGGGNTIYF
TRBD2	TRBV18	CASSPLSFQRGIFNEQYF